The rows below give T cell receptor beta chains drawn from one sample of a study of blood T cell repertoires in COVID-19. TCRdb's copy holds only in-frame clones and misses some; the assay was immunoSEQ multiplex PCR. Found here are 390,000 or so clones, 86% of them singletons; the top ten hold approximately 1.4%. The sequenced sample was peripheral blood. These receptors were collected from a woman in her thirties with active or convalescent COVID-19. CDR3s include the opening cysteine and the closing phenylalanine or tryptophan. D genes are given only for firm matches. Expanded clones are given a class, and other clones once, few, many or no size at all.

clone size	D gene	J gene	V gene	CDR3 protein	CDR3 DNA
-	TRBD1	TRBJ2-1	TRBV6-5	CASVGDSSYNEQFF	TGTGCCAGCGTGGGGGACAGCTCCTACAATGAGCAGTTCTTC
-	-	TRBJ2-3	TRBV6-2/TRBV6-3	CASSSRSGTPFSTDTQYF	TGTGCCAGCAGTTCACGATCCGGGACACCCTTCAGCACAGATACGCAGTATTTT
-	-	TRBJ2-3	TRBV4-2	CASSQDQRGTDTQYF	TGTGCCAGCAGCCAAGACCAGCGGGGCACAGATACGCAGTATTTT
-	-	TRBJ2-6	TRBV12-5	CASGLVNRTSGANVLTF	TGTGCTAGTGGTTTGGTAAACAGGACCTCTGGGGCCAACGTCCTGACTTTC
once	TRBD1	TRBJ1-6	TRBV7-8	CASSLSSRQGNSPLHF	TGTGCCAGCAGCTTAAGTTCAAGACAGGGTAATTCACCCCTCCACTTT
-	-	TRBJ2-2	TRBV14	CASSLEPVSGELFF	TGTGCCAGCAGTCTCGAACCTGTTAGCGGGGAGCTGTTTTTT
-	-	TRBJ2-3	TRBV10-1	CASSESTTSADTQYF	TGCGCCAGCAGTGAGTCGACCACTAGTGCAGATACGCAGTATTTT
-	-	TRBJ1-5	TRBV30	CAWSVGVASNQPQHF	TGTGCCTGGAGTGTCGGGGTCGCCAGCAATCAGCCCCAGCATTTT
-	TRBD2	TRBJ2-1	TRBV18	CASSLAGEGRKFF	TGTGCCAGCTCCCTAGCGGGAGAGGGCCGTAAGTTCTTC
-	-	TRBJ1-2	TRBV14	CASSLFRELGYTF	TGTGCCAGCAGCCTCTTCCGGGAATTGGGCTACACCTTC
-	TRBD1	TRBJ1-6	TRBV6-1	CASSDDRGWSYNSPLHF	TGTGCCAGCAGTGACGACAGGGGTTGGTCCTATAATTCACCCCTCCACTTT
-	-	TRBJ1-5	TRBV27	CASSTYSPTRDFLDSNQPQHF	TGTGCCAGCAGCACCTACTCCCCAACCCGGGACTTCCTCGATAGCAATCAGCCCCAGCATTTT
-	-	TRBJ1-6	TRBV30	CAWDRRDNSPLHF	TGTGCCTGGGACCGACGGGATAATTCACCCCTCCACTTT
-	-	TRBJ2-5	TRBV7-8	CATAGHRAETQYF	TGTGCCACCGCCGGACACAGGGCAGAGACCCAGTACTTC
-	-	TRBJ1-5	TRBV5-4	CASSFNSNQPQHF	TGTGCCAGCAGCTTCAATAGCAATCAGCCCCAGCATTTT
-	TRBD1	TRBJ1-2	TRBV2	CASSETDRDYGYTF	TGTGCCAGCAGTGAAACTGACAGGGACTATGGCTACACCTTC
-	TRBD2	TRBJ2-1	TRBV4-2	CASSQEWSRFGGGPYNEQFF	TGTGCCAGCAGCCAAGAGTGGAGCCGTTTCGGGGGGGGTCCCTACAATGAGCAGTTCTTC
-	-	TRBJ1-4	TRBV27	CASSRNRVRGYNEKLFF	TGTGCCAGCAGTCGGAACCGGGTCCGCGGATATAATGAAAAACTGTTTTTT
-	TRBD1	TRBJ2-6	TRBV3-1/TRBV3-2	CASSQEVWGTETGGSGANVLTF	TGTGCCAGCAGCCAAGAAGTCTGGGGTACCGAGACAGGGGGCTCTGGGGCCAACGTCCTGACTTTC
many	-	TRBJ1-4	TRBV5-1	CASSLDGLEGSNEKLFF	TGCGCCAGCAGCTTGGACGGGTTGGAAGGGAGCAATGAAAAACTGTTTTTT
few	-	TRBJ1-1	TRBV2	CASSITTGGGTEAFF	TGTGCCAGCAGTATAACGACAGGAGGTGGAACTGAAGCTTTCTTT
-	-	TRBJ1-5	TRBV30	CAWSVGGLNQPQHF	TGTGCCTGGAGTGTTGGTGGGCTTAATCAGCCCCAGCATTTT